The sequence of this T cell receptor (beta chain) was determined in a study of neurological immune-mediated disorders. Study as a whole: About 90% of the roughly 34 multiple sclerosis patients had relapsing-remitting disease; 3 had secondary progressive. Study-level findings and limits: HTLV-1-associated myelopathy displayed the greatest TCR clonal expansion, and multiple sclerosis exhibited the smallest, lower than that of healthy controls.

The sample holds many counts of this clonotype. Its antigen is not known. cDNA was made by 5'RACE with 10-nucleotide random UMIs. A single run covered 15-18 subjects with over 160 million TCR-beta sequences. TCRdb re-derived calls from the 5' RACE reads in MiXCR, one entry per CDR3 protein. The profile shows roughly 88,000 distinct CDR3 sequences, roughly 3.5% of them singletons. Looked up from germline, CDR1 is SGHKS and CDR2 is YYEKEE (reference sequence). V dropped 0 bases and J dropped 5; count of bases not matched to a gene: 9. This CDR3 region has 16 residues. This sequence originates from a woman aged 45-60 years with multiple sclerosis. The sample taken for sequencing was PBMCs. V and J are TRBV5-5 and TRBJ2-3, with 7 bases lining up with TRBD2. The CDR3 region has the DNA TGTGCCAGCAGCTTGGCGGGGGGTGCGAACGGAGATACGCAGTATTTT. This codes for CASSLAGGANGDTQYF.